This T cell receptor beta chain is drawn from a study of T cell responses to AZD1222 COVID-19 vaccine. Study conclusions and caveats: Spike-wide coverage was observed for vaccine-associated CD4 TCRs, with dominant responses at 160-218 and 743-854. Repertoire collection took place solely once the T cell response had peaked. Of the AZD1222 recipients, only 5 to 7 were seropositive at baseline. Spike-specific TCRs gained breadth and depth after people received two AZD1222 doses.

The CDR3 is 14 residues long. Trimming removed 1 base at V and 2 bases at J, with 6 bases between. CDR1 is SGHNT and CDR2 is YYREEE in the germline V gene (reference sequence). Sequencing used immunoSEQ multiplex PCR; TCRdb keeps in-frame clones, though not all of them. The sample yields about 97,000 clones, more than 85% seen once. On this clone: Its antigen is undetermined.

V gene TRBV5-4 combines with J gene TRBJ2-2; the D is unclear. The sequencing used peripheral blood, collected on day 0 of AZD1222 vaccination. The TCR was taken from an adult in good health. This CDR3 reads CASSLTENTGELFF. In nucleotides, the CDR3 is TGTGCCAGCAGCTTGACAGAAAACACCGGGGAGCTGTTTTTT.